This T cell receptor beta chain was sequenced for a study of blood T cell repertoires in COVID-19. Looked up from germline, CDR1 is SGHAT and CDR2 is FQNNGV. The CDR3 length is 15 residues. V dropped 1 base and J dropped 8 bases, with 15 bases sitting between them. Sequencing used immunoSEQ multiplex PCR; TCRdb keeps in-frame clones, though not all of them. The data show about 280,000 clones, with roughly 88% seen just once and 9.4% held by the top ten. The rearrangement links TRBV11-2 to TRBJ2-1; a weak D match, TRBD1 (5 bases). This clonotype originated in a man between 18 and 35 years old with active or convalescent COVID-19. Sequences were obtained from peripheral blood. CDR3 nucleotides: TGTGCCAGCAGCTTAGTGTGGGGCCGGCCCGATGAGCAGTTCTTC. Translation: CASSLVWGRPDEQFF.